The clone carrying this T cell receptor (beta chain) was counted a few times. This sample was included in a study of shared clonotypes between healthy human individuals. The assay was immunoSEQ multiplex PCR, and TCRdb's table has in-frame clones only and misses some. The sample comprises over a million clones, 70% to 80% of which are singletons, and 0.55% to 0.7% rests with the top ten. CDR3 length: 15 residues. With 2 bases removed from V and 6 bases from J, the gap between germline ends came to 15 bases. Germline-derived CDR1 and CDR2 are MDHEN and SYDVKM. The sequence was collected from a young man in good health. Some clones in this sample may be carry-over from other donors' samples. The source material was memory CD4+ T cells from PBMCs. Subset defined: CD45RA-negative fraction. The genes are TRBV28 and TRBJ2-3; D perhaps matches TRBD1 (5 bases). CDR3 amino acids: CASSLLGARADTQYF. The DNA for the CDR3 is TGTGCCAGCAGTTTACTTGGGGCACGGGCGGATACGCAGTATTTT.